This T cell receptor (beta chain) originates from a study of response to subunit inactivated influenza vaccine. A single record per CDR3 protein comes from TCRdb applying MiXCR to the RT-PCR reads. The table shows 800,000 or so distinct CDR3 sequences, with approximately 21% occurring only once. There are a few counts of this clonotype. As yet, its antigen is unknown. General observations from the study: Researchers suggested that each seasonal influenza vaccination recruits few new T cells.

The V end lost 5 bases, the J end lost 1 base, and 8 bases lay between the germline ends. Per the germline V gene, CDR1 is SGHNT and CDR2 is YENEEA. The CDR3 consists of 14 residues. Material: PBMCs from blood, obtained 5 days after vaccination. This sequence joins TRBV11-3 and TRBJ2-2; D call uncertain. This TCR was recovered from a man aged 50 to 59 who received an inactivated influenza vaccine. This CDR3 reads CASSGKGNTGELFF. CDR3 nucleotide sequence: TGTGCCAGCAGCGGGAAGGGGAACACCGGGGAGCTGTTTTTT.